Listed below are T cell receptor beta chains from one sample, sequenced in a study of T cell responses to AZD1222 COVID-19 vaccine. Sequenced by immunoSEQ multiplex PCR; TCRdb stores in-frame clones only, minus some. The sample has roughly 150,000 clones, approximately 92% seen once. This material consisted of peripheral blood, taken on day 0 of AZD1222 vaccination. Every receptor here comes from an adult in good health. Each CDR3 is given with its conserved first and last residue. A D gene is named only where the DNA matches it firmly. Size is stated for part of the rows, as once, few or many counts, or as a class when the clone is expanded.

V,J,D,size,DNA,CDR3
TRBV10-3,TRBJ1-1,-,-,TGTGCCATCAGCCCCCCTGGGGAAGAGGTAGCTTTCTTT,CAISPPGEEVAFF
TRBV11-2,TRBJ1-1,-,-,TGTGCCAGCAGCTTAGGAGGAACGGGAGGGGGGGCTGCCGCTTTCTTT,CASSLGGTGGGAAAFF
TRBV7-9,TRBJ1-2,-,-,TGTGCCAGCAGCTTAGAAACGACAGGCACCTATGGCTACACCTTC,CASSLETTGTYGYTF
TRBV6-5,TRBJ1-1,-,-,TGTGCCAGCAGCAGAGACAGGACCCGCGGCACTGAAGCTTTCTTT,CASSRDRTRGTEAFF
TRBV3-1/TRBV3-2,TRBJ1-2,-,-,TGTGCCAGCAGCCCAAGAACGAACTATAACTATGGCTACACCTTC,CASSPRTNYNYGYTF
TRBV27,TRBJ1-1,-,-,TGTGCCAGCAGTTTATCCGCAGGGGTCACTGAAGCTTTCTTT,CASSLSAGVTEAFF
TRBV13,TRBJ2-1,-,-,TGTGCCAGCAGCTTATCTAATTGGTCCCCGACAGGTGGATGGGCGGGGTACAATGAGCAGTTCTTC,CASSLSNWSPTGGWAGYNEQFF
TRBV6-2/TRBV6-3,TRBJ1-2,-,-,TGTGCCAGCAGTTACTCGGGGATGGGCGGCTACACCTTC,CASSYSGMGGYTF
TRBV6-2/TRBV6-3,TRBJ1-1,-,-,TGTGCCAGCAGCTACTCGGGGGTTTCGAACACTGAAGCTTTCTTT,CASSYSGVSNTEAFF
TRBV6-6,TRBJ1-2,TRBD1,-,TGTGCCAGCAACCCGGGACAGAGCCTTTTCTATGGCTACACCTTC,CASNPGQSLFYGYTF
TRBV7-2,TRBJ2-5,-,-,TGTGCCAGCAGCTCGCTAGGGGAGCAGGCTGAAGAGACCCAGTACTTC,CASSSLGEQAEETQYF
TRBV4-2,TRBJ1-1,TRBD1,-,TGTGCCAGCAGCCAGATGGGGATTGGAGGGGGCCCTGAAGCTTTCTTT,CASSQMGIGGGPEAFF
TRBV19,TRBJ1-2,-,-,TGTGCCAGTAGTGCGCGACCAGGCAGGGCGGATGGCTACACCTTC,CASSARPGRADGYTF
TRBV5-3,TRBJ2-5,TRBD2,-,TGTGCCAGAAGCAGGACTAGCGGGGGGGCACAAGAGACCCAGTACTTC,CARSRTSGGAQETQYF
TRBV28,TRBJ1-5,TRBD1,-,TGTGCCAGCAGTAGCGGACAGGGTAAAAGTCAGCCCCAGCATTTT,CASSSGQGKSQPQHF
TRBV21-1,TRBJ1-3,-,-,TGTGCCAGCAGCAAAGACCCAGGGTTCGTCTCTGGAAACACCATATATTTT,CASSKDPGFVSGNTIYF
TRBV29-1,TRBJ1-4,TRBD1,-,TGCAGCGTGGGGGGACAGGCGGGCGGGGAAAAACTGTTTTTT,CSVGGQAGGEKLFF
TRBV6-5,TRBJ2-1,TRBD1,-,TGTGCCGGCCGGGACAGCGCCTACAATGAGCAGTTCTTC,CAGRDSAYNEQFF
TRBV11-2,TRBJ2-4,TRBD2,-,TGTGCCAGCAGCTTAGTTTCCGGGACTAGCGGTAAAGAGCCCCCTCAGTACTTC,CASSLVSGTSGKEPPQYF
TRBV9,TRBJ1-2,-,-,TGTGCCAGCAGTTCCGGGGGGGCCTGGAAGAACTATGGCTACACCTTC,CASSSGGAWKNYGYTF
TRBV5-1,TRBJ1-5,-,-,TGCGCCAGCAGCGGGGGACCGAGTGACCAGCCCCAGCATTTT,CASSGGPSDQPQHF
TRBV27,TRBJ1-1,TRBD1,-,TGTGCCAGCAGCCACCCTAGCAGGGGGTACACTGAAGCTTTCTTT,CASSHPSRGYTEAFF
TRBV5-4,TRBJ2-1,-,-,TGTGCCAGCAGTTTACCGGGGGAATCCTCCCATGAGCAGTTCTTC,CASSLPGESSHEQFF
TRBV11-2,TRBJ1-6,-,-,TGTGCCAGCAGTTCTTGGGAGTTGACCTCACCCCTCCACTTT,CASSSWELTSPLHF
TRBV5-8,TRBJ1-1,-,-,TGTGCCAGCAGCTCCCTGGTGCAGGGGAGAGCTTTCTTT,CASSSLVQGRAFF
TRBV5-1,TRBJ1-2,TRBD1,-,TGCGCCAGCAGCAGCAAGGGACAGATCTATGGCTACACCTTC,CASSSKGQIYGYTF
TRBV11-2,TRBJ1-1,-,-,TGTGCCAGCAGCCTGATGGTTGTTGGAAACACTGAAGCTTTCTTT,CASSLMVVGNTEAFF
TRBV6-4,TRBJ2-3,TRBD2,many,TGTGCCAGCAGTGACTCTAGCGGGGGGACAGATACGCAGTATTTT,CASSDSSGGTDTQYF
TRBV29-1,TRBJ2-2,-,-,TGCAGCGCGCAAGTGACCAACACCGGGGAGCTGTTTTTT,CSAQVTNTGELFF
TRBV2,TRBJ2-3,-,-,TGTGCCAGCAGGGTTAGCGGAACCAAACGCACAGATACGCAGTATTTT,CASRVSGTKRTDTQYF